The 14 T cell receptor beta chains listed next were all sequenced from one sample in a study of blood T cell repertoires in COVID-19. The protocol was immunoSEQ multiplex PCR, while the TCRdb copy is restricted to in-frame clones and leaves out a portion. Altogether about 240,000 clones are present, more than 80% being singletons, with the ten largest covering roughly 5%. The sequenced sample was peripheral blood. The receptors derive from a human donor in a cohort sampled during active COVID-19.

The CDR3 sequence is CASGTSSGYEKLFF. For the CDR3, the DNA is TGTGCCAGCGGAACAAGTTCGGGTTATGAAAAACTGTTTTTT. This chain uses TRBV27 with TRBJ1-4; D gene ambiguous. CDR1 MNHEY and CDR2 SMNVEV come from the germline V gene (reference sequence). The CDR3 covers 14 residues. V lost 8 bases and J lost 6, with 16 bases in between.

V usage is TRBV21-1 and J usage is TRBJ2-3; TRBD1 reflects the table's D call only, with no check against the DNA. TRBV21-1 counts as a pseudogene. The CDR3 length is 17 residues. In DNA, the CDR3 is TGTGCCAGCAGCAAAGCGCGAGGGACAGCCTCCGGGGATACGCAGTATTTT. It translates to CASSKARGTASGDTQYF.

The chain has TRBV6-1 and TRBJ2-7; D gene unclear. From germline, CDR1 is MNHNS and CDR2 SASEGT. V lost 0 bases and J lost 6, with 6 bases in between. The CDR3 has 12 residues. This CDR3 reads CASSEALVEQYF. The CDR3 coding sequence is TGTGCCAGCAGTGAAGCTCTAGTCGAGCAGTACTTC.

V and J are TRBV9 and TRBJ2-3; no firm D call. Deletions cut 4 bases from V and 1 base from J, with 4 bases between. From germline, CDR1 is SGDLS and CDR2 YYNGEE. This CDR3 region has 12 residues. The CDR3 bases are TGTGCCAGCAGCCAGGGCACAGATACGCAGTATTTT. This sequence encodes CASSQGTDTQYF.

The chain combines TRBV19 with TRBJ2-7, with 9 nucleotides matching TRBD1. The CDR3 spans 15 residues. Germline loops: CDR1 LNHDA, CDR2 SQIVND (reference sequence). Trimming removed 6 bases from V and 5 bases from J; junction bases left unmatched: 11. Written as DNA, the CDR3 is TGTGCCAGTAGCCGGCCCGGGACAGGGATCGACGAGCAGTACTTC. This codes for CASSRPGTGIDEQYF.

J is TRBJ2-7 and V is TRBV19; D remains unclear. The CDR3 covers 14 residues. The V end lost 3 bases, the J end lost 0 bases, and 9 bases lay between the germline ends. In germline, CDR1 is LNHDA, CDR2 SQIVND (reference sequence). The CDR3, as DNA: TGTGCCAGTAGTATCTCTGCGAGCTCCTACGAGCAGTACTTC. Translation: CASSISASSYEQYF.

The rearrangement links TRBV27 to TRBJ1-3, with a weak D call TRBD1 (5 bases). Trimming left V 5 bases short and J 0 bases short, with 8 bases between. The CDR3 sequence is 14 residues long. Looked up from germline, CDR1 is MNHEY and CDR2 is SMNVEV (reference sequence). The CDR3 sequence: CASSGAVSGNTIYF. CDR3 sequence (DNA): TGTGCCAGCAGTGGGGCAGTCTCTGGAAACACCATATATTTT.

V usage is TRBV27 and J usage is TRBJ2-1; the D is unclear. V lost 3 bases and J 0 bases, leaving 9 bases between the germline ends. The CDR3 runs 15 residues. Germline lookup yields CDR1 MNHEY and CDR2 SMNVEV (reference sequence). CDR3 in DNA: TGTGCCAGCAGTTTTCGACTTCTCTCCTACAATGAGCAGTTCTTC. Encoded protein: CASSFRLLSYNEQFF.

The V call is TRBV10-3, the J call TRBJ1-1; the match to TRBD1 covers 9 bases. Germline V gives CDR1 ENHRY, CDR2 SYGVKD. The junction had 7 bases not matched to a gene; V was cut back by 5 bases and J by 0 bases. The CDR3 consists of 16 residues. The CDR3 DNA is TGTGCCATCAGTAGGGGACAGGGAAACATGAACACTGAAGCTTTCTTT. Protein: CAISRGQGNMNTEAFF.

The CDR3 is CASSSYTGGPNEKLFF. The CDR3 region has the DNA TGTGCCAGCAGCTCCTACACAGGGGGCCCTAATGAAAAACTGTTTTTT. This sequence joins TRBV7-9 and TRBJ1-4; 9 nucleotides align to TRBD1. The CDR3 covers 16 residues. Unmatched junction bases numbered 6, after V lost 4 bases and J lost 3 bases. The germline V gene encodes CDR1 SEHNR and CDR2 FQNEAQ (reference sequence). The full variable domain, rest sourced from reference TRBV7-9 and TRBJ1-4, is DTGVSQNPRHKITKRGQNVTFRCDPISEHNRLYWYRQTLGQGPEFLTYFQNEAQLEKSRLLSDRFSAERPKGSFSTLEIQRTEQGDSAMYLCASSSYTGGPNEKLFFGSGTQLSVL.

The rearrangement links TRBV30 to TRBJ1-2; 7 nucleotides agree with TRBD1. Germline V gene lookup returns CDR1 GTSNPN and CDR2 SVGIG (reference sequence). J lost 7 bases, V lost 1 base, and 6 bases had no gene match. The CDR3 is made up of 13 amino acids. The DNA of the CDR3 is TGTGCCTGGAGTGAGACAGGGTTAGGTGGCTACACCTTC. It codes for CAWSETGLGGYTF. Full variable domain (outside the CDR3, taken from reference TRBV30 and TRBJ1-2): SQTIHQWPATLVQPVGSPLSLECTVEGTSNPNLYWYRQAAGRGLQLLFYSVGIGQISSEVPQNLSASRPQDRQFILSSKKLLLSDSGFYLCAWSETGLGGYTFGSGTRLTVV.

V is TRBV9 and J is TRBJ1-2, with TRBD1 identical over 8 bases. The CDR3 covers 13 residues. V trimming: 4 bases; J trimming: 8 bases; junction bases outside the gene matches: 7. The germline V gene encodes CDR1 SGDLS and CDR2 YYNGEE. The CDR3 sequence: CASSLQGAGGYTF. DNA of the CDR3: TGTGCCAGCAGCCTTCAGGGGGCGGGCGGCTACACCTTC.

The V and J genes are TRBV5-4 and TRBJ1-1; TRBD1 matches 9 bases. Germline trimming cut 4 bases from V and 0 bases from J; bases unmatched to any gene: 7. The length of the CDR3 is 16 residues. Germline-derived CDR1 and CDR2 are SGHNT and YYREEE (reference sequence). CDR3 protein: CASSPTGGAMNTEAFF. Here the CDR3 DNA reads TGTGCCAGCAGCCCCACAGGGGGCGCGATGAACACTGAAGCTTTCTTT. Combining the CDR3 with reference TRBV5-4 and TRBJ1-1 gives the whole variable domain ETGVTQSPTHLIKTRGQQVTLRCSSQSGHNTVSWYQQALGQGPQFIFQYYREEENGRGNFPPRFSGLQFPNYSSELNVNALELDDSALYLCASSPTGGAMNTEAFFGQGTRLTVV.

A word on this clone: One end of the junction does not line up with germline, which may come from a read error. V and J are TRBV18 and TRBJ2-1; 11 bases are a match to TRBD2. The V gene's germline CDR1 is KGHSH and CDR2 LQKENI. There are 16 residues in the CDR3. The CDR3, as DNA: TGTGCCAGCTCACCACCGGTAGCGGGGGGGCCGTTTATCCCCCTCTTC. Protein: CASSPPVAGGPFIPLF.